A selection of T cell receptor beta chains follows, all from one sample in a study of blood T cell repertoires in COVID-19. Generated by immunoSEQ multiplex PCR, the TCRdb table keeps only in-frame clones and is missing some. The sample records 150,000 to 200,000 clones, approximately 92% being singletons. Sequencing was carried out using peripheral blood. These receptors were taken from a young man with COVID-19, enrolled during active disease. Both conserved end residues are trimmed from each CDR3. Each record gives: J gene, V gene, CDR3 protein.

j_gene: TRBJ2-7; v_gene: TRBV5-1; CDR3aa: ASSTGQFKDEQY
j_gene: TRBJ2-2; v_gene: TRBV7-3; CDR3aa: ASSLQGAPGELF
j_gene: TRBJ2-3; v_gene: TRBV7-3; CDR3aa: ASSLTGYGDTQY
j_gene: TRBJ1-4; v_gene: TRBV27; CDR3aa: ASSLSGSLPVNEKLF
j_gene: TRBJ1-5; v_gene: TRBV27; CDR3aa: ASSARQTVSNQPQH
j_gene: TRBJ2-3; v_gene: TRBV5-1; CDR3aa: ASRGLAGLPGTQY
j_gene: TRBJ2-7; v_gene: TRBV7-7; CDR3aa: ASSLGRESSYEQY
j_gene: TRBJ2-1; v_gene: TRBV29-1; CDR3aa: SVVEESYNEQF
j_gene: TRBJ1-4; v_gene: TRBV7-8; CDR3aa: ASSLDAAGALGEKLF
j_gene: TRBJ1-1; v_gene: TRBV5-6; CDR3aa: ASSFPQGNTEAF
j_gene: TRBJ2-7; v_gene: TRBV5-4; CDR3aa: ASSSGLAGGPGYEQY
j_gene: TRBJ2-5; v_gene: TRBV28; CDR3aa: ASSWLAGVGETQY
j_gene: TRBJ2-1; v_gene: TRBV28; CDR3aa: ASITSSAGGRKGEQF
j_gene: TRBJ1-1; v_gene: TRBV6-5; CDR3aa: ASSRAGVMNTEAF
j_gene: TRBJ1-1; v_gene: TRBV5-1; CDR3aa: ASSDRQGGNGAF
j_gene: TRBJ2-1; v_gene: TRBV29-1; CDR3aa: SSTSGRKGEQF
j_gene: TRBJ1-6; v_gene: TRBV7-2; CDR3aa: ASSWTVGTNSPLH
j_gene: TRBJ2-2; v_gene: TRBV4-3; CDR3aa: ASSQYLGELF
j_gene: TRBJ2-5; v_gene: TRBV19; CDR3aa: ASSINAPGLAGVETQY
j_gene: TRBJ1-2; v_gene: TRBV14; CDR3aa: ASRPGGSYGYT
j_gene: TRBJ2-4; v_gene: TRBV18; CDR3aa: ASSRETGDNIQY
j_gene: TRBJ1-1; v_gene: TRBV5-1; CDR3aa: ASSFGGVNTEAF
j_gene: TRBJ1-3; v_gene: TRBV27; CDR3aa: ASSLNSVSSGNTIY
j_gene: TRBJ2-3; v_gene: TRBV6-5; CDR3aa: ASSYSLSGQGYTQY
j_gene: TRBJ2-2; v_gene: TRBV4-3; CDR3aa: ASSQVMVAGMDTGELF
j_gene: TRBJ2-4; v_gene: TRBV4-3; CDR3aa: ASSQGTSPKLSIQY
j_gene: TRBJ1-1; v_gene: TRBV4-1; CDR3aa: ASSQDGQGGTEAF
j_gene: TRBJ2-1; v_gene: TRBV27; CDR3aa: ASSLWLGTGNEQF
j_gene: TRBJ2-6; v_gene: TRBV19; CDR3aa: ASSLLRQSSGANVLT
j_gene: TRBJ2-5; v_gene: TRBV11-2; CDR3aa: ASSWAGTAQETQY
j_gene: TRBJ1-2; v_gene: TRBV5-8; CDR3aa: ASSLTRQGNYGYT
j_gene: TRBJ2-6; v_gene: TRBV4-3; CDR3aa: ASSLRGSGANVLT
j_gene: TRBJ1-5; v_gene: TRBV5-4; CDR3aa: ASSLPGRQQPQH
j_gene: TRBJ2-7; v_gene: TRBV7-9; CDR3aa: ASSWTGDEQY
j_gene: TRBJ2-7; v_gene: TRBV10-3; CDR3aa: ATGLAGGDEQY
j_gene: TRBJ1-5; v_gene: TRBV6-1; CDR3aa: ASSEYGGQGFNQPQH
j_gene: TRBJ1-2; v_gene: TRBV7-9; CDR3aa: ASSLVLVAQGFYGYT
j_gene: TRBJ2-1; v_gene: TRBV3-1/TRBV3-2; CDR3aa: ASSQRYNEQF
j_gene: TRBJ2-7; v_gene: TRBV7-9; CDR3aa: ASSSRGSATYEQY
j_gene: TRBJ2-1; v_gene: TRBV10-3; CDR3aa: AIKAGVRTGNEQF
j_gene: TRBJ1-1; v_gene: TRBV28; CDR3aa: ASSSPGTEAF
j_gene: TRBJ2-7; v_gene: TRBV28; CDR3aa: ATPGSGGDEQY
j_gene: TRBJ2-1; v_gene: TRBV12-5; CDR3aa: ASALRGTGGNEQF
j_gene: TRBJ2-2; v_gene: TRBV2; CDR3aa: ASSDGGGRYLTGELF
j_gene: TRBJ2-7; v_gene: TRBV6-5; CDR3aa: ASSSAQDYEQY